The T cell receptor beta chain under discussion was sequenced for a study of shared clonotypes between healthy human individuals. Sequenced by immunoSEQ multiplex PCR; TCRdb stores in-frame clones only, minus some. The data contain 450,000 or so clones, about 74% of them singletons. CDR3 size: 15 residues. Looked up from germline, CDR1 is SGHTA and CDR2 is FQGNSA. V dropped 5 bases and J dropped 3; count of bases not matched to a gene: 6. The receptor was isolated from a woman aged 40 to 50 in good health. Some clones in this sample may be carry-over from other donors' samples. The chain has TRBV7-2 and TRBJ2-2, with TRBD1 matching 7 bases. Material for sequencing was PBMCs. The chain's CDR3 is CASSPRQGDTGELFF. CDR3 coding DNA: TGTGCCAGCAGCCCCCGACAGGGAGACACCGGGGAGCTGTTTTTT.